Below, 20 T cell receptor beta chains from the same sample are listed, as sequenced in a study of EBV T-cell therapy then PD-1 blockade in nasopharyngeal carcinoma. Some clones are missing from TCRdb's copy, which holds only in-frame ones; the method was immunoSEQ multiplex PCR. The sample shows more than 15,000 clones, approximately 83% of them seen only once. The antigens these receptors bind are not known. Described treatment: AdE1-LMPpoly-expanded autologous EBV-specific T-cell therapy followed by anti-PD-1 nivolumab. The sequences come from CD8+ T cells from blood, collected at day 0 from a patient whose treatment included autologous EBV-specific T cells and nivolumab. The receptor set was obtained from a man in his forties with nasopharyngeal carcinoma.

This clone appeared a single time. The chain recombines TRBV15 with TRBJ2-5; D perhaps matches TRBD2 (6 bases). Germline-derived CDR1 and CDR2 are LNHNV and YYDKDF (reference sequence). Trimming removed 3 bases at V and 4 bases at J, with 15 bases between. The CDR3 has 15 amino acids. The CDR3 nucleotides read TGTGCCACCAGCAGGGAGGGCACAGCCCCAGAGACCCAGTACTTC. Its protein is CATSREGTAPETQYF.

The chain uses TRBV12-2 and TRBJ2-7; TRBD1 was called by the table and not checked on the DNA. TRBV12-2 constitutes a pseudogene. The CDR3 extends over 13 amino acids. This chain's CDR3 is CASRLQGAYEQYF. CDR3 sequence (DNA): TGTGCAAGTCGCTTACAAGGGGCCTACGAGCAGTACTTC.

The chain has TRBV6-4 and TRBJ2-3; 9 bases are a match to TRBD2. There are 15 residues in the CDR3. Germline V gene lookup returns CDR1 MRHNA and CDR2 SNTAGT. After removal of 1 base from V and 6 bases from J, the junction contained 5 bases not matched to a gene. The CDR3 is CASSDWASGEDTQYF. The CDR3 DNA reads TGTGCCAGCAGTGACTGGGCTAGCGGGGAGGATACGCAGTATTTT.

About this clone itself: The conserved final phenylalanine or tryptophan is absent from the CDR3, which likely points to a read error. V gene TRBV5-4 combines with J gene TRBJ1-2; 10 bases agree with TRBD1. Unmatched junction bases numbered 5, after V lost 0 bases and J lost 0 bases. The CDR3 runs to 17 residues. From germline, CDR1 is SGHNT and CDR2 YYREEE (reference sequence). The CDR3 loop reads CASSLGDRGDSNYGYTL. CDR3 bases: TGTGCCAGCAGCTTGGGGGACAGGGGAGACTCTAACTATGGCTACACCCTC.

The table lists this clone with a count of one. The rearrangement links TRBV6-5 to TRBJ1-5, with D unclear. The V end was cut by 10 bases, the J end by 2 bases, with 18 bases between. The CDR3 is made up of 15 amino acids. CDR1 is MNHEY, CDR2 SVGAGI, per germline. CDR3 loop: CATTSSGEGNQPQHF. DNA for the CDR3: TGTGCCACTACCTCCTCAGGCGAGGGCAATCAGCCCCAGCATTTT.

The chain is built from TRBV11-3 and TRBJ2-3; TRBD2 matches 8 bases. The trim removed 4 bases at V and 2 bases at J, leaving 8 bases unmatched. The CDR3 runs to 16 residues. CDR1 and CDR2 from the germline V gene are SGHNT and YENEEA. This chain's CDR3 is CASSSGAGAITDTQYF. The CDR3 nucleotides are TGTGCCAGCAGCTCAGGAGCGGGGGCCATCACAGATACGCAGTATTTT.

This clone ranks as large (0.1 to 1%). The chain is built from TRBV4-1 and TRBJ1-5; D is undetermined. CDR1 is MGHRA, CDR2 YSYEKL, per germline. The CDR3 sequence is 15 residues long. V lost 4 bases and J lost 1, with 11 bases in between. The CDR3 spells CASSPTVTSNQPQHF. DNA for the CDR3: TGCGCCAGCAGCCCGACGGTAACAAGCAATCAGCCCCAGCATTTT.

This clone was counted only a few times. The chain combines TRBV27 with TRBJ2-2; perhaps D is TRBD1 or TRBD2 (5 bases each). The ends were cut back, 5 bases at V and 2 bases at J, with 21 bases in the middle. The CDR3 length is 18 residues. CDR1 MNHEY and CDR2 SMNVEV come from the germline V gene (reference sequence). CDR3 in amino acids: CASSTSSGTTFNTGELFF. The CDR3, as DNA: TGTGCCAGCAGTACCTCCTCCGGGACGACTTTTAACACCGGGGAGCTGTTTTTT.

CDR3 sequence: CASSLGGDRAGTDTQYF. The CDR3, as DNA: TGTGCCAGCAGCTTAGGGGGGGACAGGGCGGGCACAGATACGCAGTATTTT. The rearrangement uses TRBV7-8 and TRBJ2-3, with 9 nucleotides matching TRBD1. After removal of 1 base from V and 1 base from J, the junction contained 6 bases not matched to a gene. Germline lookup yields CDR1 SGHVS and CDR2 FQNEAQ. The CDR3 extends over 17 amino acids.

This chain links TRBV27 with TRBJ1-5; no firm D call. CDR1 MNHEY and CDR2 SMNVEV come from the germline V gene (reference sequence). V gave up 0 bases and J gave up 0 bases, with 12 bases separating them. The CDR3 is 17 amino acids. The CDR3: CASSLSPGGYSNQPQHF. CDR3 in DNA: TGTGCCAGCAGTTTATCACCAGGAGGGTATAGCAATCAGCCCCAGCATTTT.

This clone has only one observation. The chain is built from TRBV15 and TRBJ1-2; D call uncertain. V was shortened by 0 bases and J by 1 base, with 3 bases between the two germline ends. The V gene's germline CDR1 is LNHNV and CDR2 YYDKDF (reference sequence). The CDR3 runs 13 residues. The CDR3 region is CATSRDINYGYTF. As DNA, the CDR3 is TGTGCCACCAGCAGAGATATTAACTATGGCTACACCTTC. Based on the CDR3 plus reference TRBV15 and TRBJ1-2, the full variable domain is DAMVIQNPRYQVTQFGKPVTLSCSQTLNHNVMYWYQQKSSQAPKLLFHYYDKDFNNEADTPDNFQSRRPNTSFCFLDIRSPGLGDTAMYLCATSRDINYGYTFGSGTRLTVV.

V is TRBV30 and J is TRBJ1-2; D is undetermined. V was pared by 2 bases and J by 8 bases, with 9 bases between. The CDR3 loop spans 11 amino acids. Germline values: CDR1 GTSNPN, CDR2 SVGIG (reference sequence). CDR3 nucleotide sequence: TGTGCCTGGAGTCCCCCGGGGGGCTACACCTTC. Translation gives CAWSPPGGYTF. The full variable domain, with the rest looked up from reference TRBV30 and TRBJ1-2, is SQTIHQWPATLVQPVGSPLSLECTVEGTSNPNLYWYRQAAGRGLQLLFYSVGIGQISSEVPQNLSASRPQDRQFILSSKKLLLSDSGFYLCAWSPPGGYTFGSGTRLTVV.

The genes are TRBV4-1 and TRBJ2-1; TRBD2 agrees at 13 bases. Germline CDR1 MGHRA, CDR2 YSYEKL. V trimming: 2 bases; J trimming: 4 bases; junction bases outside the gene matches: 8. The CDR3 loop spans 18 amino acids. CDR3 nucleotide sequence: TGCGCCAGCAGCCAACGCGGACTAGCGGGGGTCCTATACAATGAGCAGTTCTTC. This encodes CASSQRGLAGVLYNEQFF.

This clone was detected only a few times. The chain couples TRBV6-4 to TRBJ2-3; 13 positions match TRBD2. Trimming cost V 6 bases and J 2 bases; bases outside gene matches: 5. Germline V gene lookup returns CDR1 MRHNA and CDR2 SNTAGT. The length of the CDR3 is 16 residues. The CDR3 loop reads CASSLGTSGDTDTQYF. Here the CDR3 DNA reads TGTGCCAGCAGCCTCGGGACTAGCGGGGACACAGATACGCAGTATTTT.

The chain uses TRBV19 and TRBJ2-1, with 7 bases matching TRBD2. V lost 3 bases and J lost 4; bases outside the gene matches: 9. The CDR3 runs 16 residues. Germline-derived CDR1 and CDR2 are LNHDA and SQIVND (reference sequence). The CDR3 bases are TGTGCCAGTAGTATGAGTCTAGCGGCCCTTTACAATGAGCAGTTCTTC. Protein: CASSMSLAALYNEQFF.

V gene TRBV11-3 combines with J gene TRBJ2-1, with TRBD2 identical over 8 bases. The CDR3 loop spans 16 amino acids. Germline V CDR1 and CDR2: SGHNT, YENEEA. V lost 5 bases to trimming and J lost 0 bases; unmatched junction nucleotides: 6. The CDR3 coding sequence is TGTGCCAGCAGCCTACCCACTAGCGGCTCCTACAATGAGCAGTTCTTC. Protein sequence: CASSLPTSGSYNEQFF.

The genes are TRBV15 and TRBJ2-1; 8 positions match TRBD2. Looked up from germline, CDR1 is LNHNV and CDR2 is YYDKDF (reference sequence). V trimming: 5 bases; J trimming: 3 bases; junction bases outside the gene matches: 6. The CDR3 covers 15 residues. CDR3 nucleotide sequence: TGTGCCACCAGCTCGGGACTAGGGGACTACAATGAGCAGTTCTTC. It specifies CATSSGLGDYNEQFF.

The V gene is TRBV6-2 or TRBV6-3, the J gene TRBJ2-6; 7 nucleotides agree with TRBD1. The junction had 1 base not matched to a gene; V was cut back by 4 bases and J by 1 base. There are 15 residues in the CDR3. The germline V gene has CDR1 MNHEY and CDR2 SVGEGT. The CDR3 reads CASSSGQSGANVLTF. For the CDR3, the DNA is TGTGCCAGCAGTTCGGGACAGTCTGGGGCCAACGTCCTGACTTTC.

The chain combines TRBV5-5 with TRBJ1-6; TRBD1 aligns across 10 bases. Unmatched junction bases numbered 11, after V lost 3 bases and J lost 11 bases. This CDR3 comprises 16 residues. Germline V gene sequence: CDR1 SGHKS, CDR2 YYEKEE (reference sequence). The CDR3 nucleotides read TGTGCCAGCAGCTGGGACAGGGGCCAGGCGGGGACACCCCTCCACTTT. Translated, it gives CASSWDRGQAGTPLHF.

This clone is labeled medium-sized. The CDR3 is CATSDLGQGDTGELFF. For the CDR3, the DNA is TGTGCCACCAGTGATCTGGGACAGGGGGACACCGGGGAGCTGTTTTTT. The gene calls are TRBV24-1 and TRBJ2-2, with 11 bases lining up with TRBD1. Germline values: CDR1 KGHDR, CDR2 SFDVKD. The V segment lost 3 bases and the J segment 3 bases; nucleotides outside the gene matches: 2. CDR3 size: 16 residues.